This T cell receptor (beta chain) was documented in a study of cytomegalovirus exposure and HLA in healthy donors. Study findings and constraints: There were a few CMV-associated chains whose specificity for CMV antigens was confirmed in vitro. In a later analysis, at a false discovery rate of 0.05, approximately 16,000 TCR beta sequences were associated with HLA alleles.

The germline gives CDR1 SQVTM, CDR2 ANQGSEA. The CDR3 spans 11 residues. The PCR had 60 Vbeta and 13 Jbeta primers. Profiled with immunoSEQ multiplex PCR; TCRdb holds only in-frame clones, not every one. Of around 130,000 clones listed, around 8.5% are singletons. Healthy bone marrow donors made up the cohort. Of note for this clone: Its antigen is currently unknown. Compared with germline, one end of the junction differs, possibly owing to a read error.

This TCR came from a man aged 35-49 years in good health and CMV-seronegative. The sequencing input was PBMCs. The chain couples TRBV29-1 to TRBJ1-2, with 9 bases fitting TRBD1. The CDR3 sequence: CGVATGGGYTF. CDR3 DNA sequence: TGCGGCGTAGCGACAGGGGGAGGCTACACCTTC.